Listed below are T cell receptor beta chains from one sample, sequenced in a study of blood T cell repertoires in COVID-19. TCRdb's copy holds only in-frame clones and misses some; the assay was immunoSEQ multiplex PCR. The data hold 150,000 to 170,000 clones, with 65% to 90% observed a single time. The source material was peripheral blood. These receptors all come from a woman between 55 and 75 years old with COVID-19, enrolled during active disease. Both conserved end residues are part of each CDR3. A D gene is named only where the DNA matches it firmly.

TRBD2 | 15 | TRBV3-1/TRBV3-2 | CASSHTSGETDTQYF
TRBD1 | 14 | TRBV19 | CASSTGQGVDIQYF
TRBD1 | 15 | TRBV5-1 | CASSFQGASADTQYF
NA | 15 | TRBV18 | CASSRERRVNTEAFF
NA | 14 | TRBV21-1 | CASSTAGLIGEAFF
TRBD1 | 16 | TRBV3-1/TRBV3-2 | CASSRWTGGNYNEQFF
NA | 13 | TRBV3-1/TRBV3-2 | CASSPRVNSPLHF
NA | 14 | TRBV10-1 | CASSRGYLGTEAFF
NA | 17 | TRBV19 | CASSIRMAGLSNQPQHF
NA | 15 | TRBV5-1 | CASSTTGGPNYGYTF
TRBD1 | 15 | TRBV6-5 | CASTLDRSGTDTQYF
NA | 17 | TRBV3-1/TRBV3-2 | CASSQDAGGWGNQPQHF
NA | 14 | TRBV6-5 | CASSYSESTDTQYF
NA | 15 | TRBV2 | CASKEGRFNTGELFF
NA | 12 | TRBV6-5 | CAIQGFGTEAFF
NA | 15 | TRBV6-6 | CASSYSGSDNSPLHF
NA | 14 | TRBV7-8 | CASSLALQGQGYTF
NA | 14 | TRBV5-6 | CASSLEGFNSPLHF
NA | 16 | TRBV5-1 | CASSIGQNHGVSPLHF
NA | 15 | TRBV5-3 | CARSFKRQSNQPQHF
TRBD1 | 15 | TRBV5-1 | CASSLGGGRSYEQYF
NA | 14 | TRBV5-1 | CASSLSGDNQPQHF
NA | 15 | TRBV25-1 | CASSEGGAGRTEAFF
NA | 15 | TRBV5-1 | CASSDLISGANVLTF
NA | 14 | TRBV6-5 | CASSTGYSGNTIYF
NA | 14 | TRBV5-6 | CASSLALMTDTQYF
TRBD2 | 16 | TRBV27 | CASSLVRLAGGGEQYF
NA | 15 | TRBV5-4 | CASSWGGGNTSPLHF
TRBD1 | 14 | TRBV29-1 | CSVERGQTNYGYTF
TRBD1 | 15 | TRBV18 | CASSPIGTGNEKLFF
TRBD1 | 14 | TRBV6-5 | CASQLTGSIDTQYF
TRBD2 | 16 | TRBV7-2 | CASSLVGGANTGELFF
TRBD2 | 16 | TRBV4-2 | CASSTPPGLAENIQYF